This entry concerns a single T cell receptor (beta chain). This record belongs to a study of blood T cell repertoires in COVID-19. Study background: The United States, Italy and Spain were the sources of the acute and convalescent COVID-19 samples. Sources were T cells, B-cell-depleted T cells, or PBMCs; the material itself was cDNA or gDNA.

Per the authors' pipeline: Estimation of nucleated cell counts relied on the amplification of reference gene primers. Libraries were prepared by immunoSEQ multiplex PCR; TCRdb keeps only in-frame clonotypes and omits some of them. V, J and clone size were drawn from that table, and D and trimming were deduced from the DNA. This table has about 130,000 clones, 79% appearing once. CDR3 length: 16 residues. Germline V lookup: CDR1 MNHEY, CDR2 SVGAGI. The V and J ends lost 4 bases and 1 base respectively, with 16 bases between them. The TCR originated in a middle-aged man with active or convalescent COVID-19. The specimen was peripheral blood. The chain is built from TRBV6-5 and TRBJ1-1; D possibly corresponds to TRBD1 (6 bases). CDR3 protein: CASSSQWGHRNTEAFF. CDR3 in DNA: TGTGCCAGCAGTTCCCAATGGGGACATCGGAACACTGAAGCTTTCTTT.